This passage covers 4 T cell receptor beta chains from one sample sequenced in a study of graft-versus-host responses after intestinal transplantation. Assay used: immunoSEQ multiplex PCR; TCRdb lists only in-frame clones, some missing. Of tens of thousands of clones listed, just under 95% are singletons. The antigens for these receptors are not known. The material sequenced was unstimulated CD8+ T cells sorted from spleen or lymph node cells, taken before intestinal transplant. The origin of the receptors is a human donor who received an intestinal transplant.

V gene TRBV20-1 combines with J gene TRBJ1-6; 10 positions match TRBD1. Germline V gives CDR1 DFQATT, CDR2 SNEGSKA (reference sequence). The CDR3 is 11 residues long. Unmatched junction bases numbered 4, after V lost 3 bases and J lost 17 bases. CDR3 sequence (DNA): TGCAGTGCTAGGTCGACAGGGGGCATCCACTTT. This translates into CSARSTGGIHF.

The V call is TRBV5-4, the J call TRBJ1-1; D not certain. This CDR3 has 13 residues. Germline V gene data show CDR1 as SGHNT and CDR2 as YYREEE (reference sequence). V was cut by 4 bases and J by 1 base, with 8 bases left in between. The CDR3 DNA is TGTGCCAGCAGCCACGGTGGGAACACTGAAGCTTTCTTT. It yields the protein CASSHGGNTEAFF.

The count of this clone is one. The V and J genes are TRBV7-9 and TRBJ2-7, with TRBD1 matching 7 bases. The length of the CDR3 is 15 residues. Germline V gene data show CDR1 as SEHNR and CDR2 as FQNEAQ (reference sequence). Unmatched junction bases numbered 10, after V lost 5 bases and J lost 3 bases. The CDR3 sequence is CASSHQGVLDYEQYF. DNA of the CDR3: TGTGCCAGCAGCCATCAGGGGGTGTTAGACTACGAGCAGTACTTC. Variable domain in full (rest from reference TRBV7-9 and TRBJ2-7): DTGVSQNPRHKITKRGQNVTFRCDPISEHNRLYWYRQTLGQGPEFLTYFQNEAQLEKSRLLSDRFSAERPKGSFSTLEIQRTEQGDSAMYLCASSHQGVLDYEQYFGPGTRLTVT.

This clone was detected once. The chain employs TRBV4-1 and TRBJ1-1; unclear D gene. V lost 0 bases, J lost 8 bases, and 13 bases lay in between. CDR1 is MGHRA, CDR2 YSYEKL, per germline. This CDR3 contains 14 residues. The CDR3 loop is CASSQDAGTVEAFF. The CDR3 DNA sequence: TGCGCCAGCAGCCAAGACGCGGGTACGGTGGAAGCTTTCTTT.